This T cell receptor beta chain came from a study of T cells in Graves' hyperthyroidism and ophthalmopathy. TCR beta CDR3 regions were amplified from RNA transcripts. The HTBI set primed first-round TCR CDR3 RT-PCR. TCRdb called the multiplex PCR reads again in MiXCR, with one record for every CDR3 protein. The sample consists of some 400,000 distinct CDR3 sequences, over 11% of them appearing once. Absent ophthalmopathy progression within 18 months defined stable Graves' hyperthyroidism. As for this clonotype: One end of the junction fails to match germline, which may point to a read error.

The sample comprised blood. The TCR was taken from a woman aged 60-70 years with Graves' hyperthyroidism.

CDR3 in amino acids: CASRPGSWAYERYF. The CDR3 DNA reads TGTGCCAGCAGGCCAGGGAGCTGGGCCTACGAGCGGTACTTC. V usage is TRBV7-8 and J usage is TRBJ2-7; D might be TRBD1 or TRBD2, each matching 5 bases. Looked up from germline, CDR1 is SGHVS and CDR2 is FQNEAQ. This CDR3 is built from 14 residues.